The present T cell receptor (beta chain) was sequenced within a study of identical twins. This clonotype was seen a handful of times. The antigen is undetermined. The CDR3 length is 14 residues. The germline V gene encodes CDR1 SGHAT and CDR2 FQNNGV. V lost 6 bases to trimming and J lost 3 bases, with 15 bases between them. Study-wide findings and caveats: Invariant T cells like MAIT and iNKT could partly confound the zero-insertion analyses. Compared with unrelated sharing, twin-shared out-of-frame alpha sequences had more low-probability sequences.

A universal primer site came from template switching; cDNA carried unique molecular identifiers. TCRdb reprocessed the 5' RACE reads via MiXCR and lists one record per CDR3 protein. The profile covers about 890,000 distinct CDR3 sequences, with 12% appearing a single time and around 1.5% taken by the ten largest. The same sample was also studied in work on yellow fever vaccine responses in identical twins.

The sample consisted of PBMCs. The chain links TRBV11-2 to TRBJ2-7; D call uncertain. The sequence was collected from a woman aged 18-29 years in good health. The CDR3 nucleotides read TGTGCCAGCAGACAATACAGCGCTAACTACGAGCAGTACTTC. Its protein product is CASRQYSANYEQYF.